Each of the 29 T cell receptor beta chains below was sequenced from the same sample in a study of shared clonotypes between healthy human individuals. Clones were sequenced by immunoSEQ multiplex PCR, and TCRdb holds only the in-frame ones, with some missing. Of about 2 million clones in the sample, about 95% were seen once. The naive CD8 subset, CD45RO-negative cells positively selected for CCR7, excluded terminally differentiated effector memory CD45RA+ cells. Specimen: naive CD8+ T cells sorted from blood. All receptors derive from a man aged 18 to 29 in good health.

The chain couples TRBV9 to TRBJ2-7, with 8 nucleotides matching TRBD2. The CDR3 extends over 14 amino acids. In germline, CDR1 is SGDLS, CDR2 YYNGEE. V lost 6 bases, J lost 2 bases, and 7 bases stayed unmatched. This CDR3 reads CASNEGGLAYEQYF. The CDR3 coding sequence is TGTGCCAGCAATGAGGGGGGACTAGCCTACGAGCAGTACTTC.

The rearrangement joins TRBV5-4 to TRBJ2-2; D ambiguous. Germline CDR1 and CDR2: SGHNT and YYREEE (reference sequence). CDR3 length: 16 residues. V was clipped by 1 base and J by 5 bases, with 15 bases between them. CDR3 sequence reads: CASSLRFGVKTGELFF. The CDR3 coding sequence is TGTGCCAGCAGCTTGAGGTTTGGGGTAAAAACCGGGGAGCTGTTTTTT.

In DNA form, the CDR3 reads TGTGCCAGCAGTTATGTGGACAGGGATGGCTACGAGCAGTACTTC. As protein: CASSYVDRDGYEQYF. This sequence joins TRBV28 and TRBJ2-7; 8 nucleotides align to TRBD1. The CDR3 has 15 residues. Germline CDR1 reads MDHEN; CDR2 reads SYDVKM. V was pared by 4 bases and J by 3 bases, with 8 bases of the junction left unmatched.

The V gene is TRBV7-6, the J gene TRBJ2-7; 7 nucleotides agree with TRBD2. The length of the CDR3 is 14 residues. The V and J ends lost 0 bases and 2 bases, in that order; junction bases with no gene match: 1. Germline CDR1 reads SGHVS; CDR2 reads FNYEAQ. CDR3 nucleotides: TGTGCCAGCAGCTTAGCGGCGGGAGCCTACGAGCAGTACTTC. Amino acids: CASSLAAGAYEQYF.

This clone was counted only a few times. This chain connects TRBV7-9 to TRBJ2-7; 8 nucleotides line up with TRBD1. The CDR3 has 13 residues. The V gene end was trimmed by 5 bases and the J gene end by 2 bases; junction bases not matched to a gene: 2. The germline gives CDR1 SEHNR, CDR2 FQNEAQ (reference sequence). This CDR3 reads CASSRTGTYEQYF. CDR3 nucleotides: TGTGCCAGCAGCCGGACAGGGACCTACGAGCAGTACTTC.

J is TRBJ2-7 and V is TRBV27; possible D gene TRBD1, 6 bases. The CDR3 sequence is 14 residues long. V was clipped by 6 bases and J by 0 bases, with 12 bases between them. Germline V gives CDR1 MNHEY, CDR2 SMNVEV (reference sequence). CDR3 DNA: TGTGCCAGCAGCCCCGGACAGAGCTCCTACGAGCAGTACTTC. Its protein product is CASSPGQSSYEQYF.

The rearrangement uses TRBV6-5 and TRBJ1-2; 8 nucleotides agree with TRBD1. In germline, CDR1 is MNHEY, CDR2 SVGAGI. J gave up 7 bases and V 10 bases, and 5 bases lay outside the gene matches. This CDR3 region has 11 residues. The CDR3: CATRTGGGYTF. CDR3 nucleotide sequence: TGTGCCACCAGAACAGGGGGTGGCTACACCTTC.

The J gene is TRBJ2-1, the V gene TRBV9, with TRBD2 matching 11 bases. This CDR3 comprises 17 residues. Germline V gene lookup returns CDR1 SGDLS and CDR2 YYNGEE. Trimming took 0 bases from V and 6 from J; bases not matched to a gene: 8. DNA of the CDR3: TGTGCCAGCAGCGTAGTAGCGGGAGGGCCGATCGGCAATGAGCAGTTCTTC. Protein product: CASSVVAGGPIGNEQFF.

The chain uses TRBV21-1 and TRBJ1-2. TRBV21-1 is a known pseudogene. The CDR3 sequence is 20 residues long. In DNA, the CDR3 is TGTGCCAGCAGCAAAATCCCGAAGGTGGGGGACTTAGAGTCTGACTATGGCTACACCTTC. Translation gives CASSKIPKVGDLESDYGYTF.

CDR3: CASSQQLPALVEETQYF. CDR3 nucleotides: TGCGCCAGCAGCCAACAGTTGCCTGCCTTGGTGGAAGAGACCCAGTACTTC. V is TRBV4-1 and J is TRBJ2-5, with D unresolved. V was pared by 2 bases and J by 3 bases, with 19 bases between. Per the germline V gene, CDR1 is MGHRA and CDR2 is YSYEKL. The CDR3 covers 17 residues.

The rearrangement uses TRBV7-6 and TRBJ2-2, with D perhaps TRBD2 (5 bases). From germline, CDR1 is SGHVS and CDR2 FNYEAQ. This CDR3 comprises 15 residues. Deletions cut 1 base from V and 4 bases from J, with 10 bases between. CDR3 amino acids: CASSLVRAGTGELFF. CDR3 sequence (DNA): TGTGCCAGCAGCTTAGTTCGCGCGGGCACCGGGGAGCTGTTTTTT.

The chain uses TRBV19 and TRBJ2-3, with D tentatively TRBD1 or TRBD2 (5 bases each). The CDR3 consists of 15 residues. With 1 base removed from V and 1 base from J, the gap between germline ends came to 9 bases. Germline CDR1 is LNHDA and CDR2 is SQIVND (reference sequence). In DNA, the CDR3 is TGTGCCAGTAGTATAGTGGGGGAGCGCACAGATACGCAGTATTTT. Its protein is CASSIVGERTDTQYF.

As concerns this clone: One end of the junction is discordant with germline, which a read error may explain. The chain is built from TRBV7-8 and TRBJ1-1, with TRBD1 as a possible D gene (6 bases). Germline CDR1 reads SGHVS; CDR2 reads FQNEAQ. The CDR3 contains 12 residues. The CDR3 is CASSLPPDRPYF. The CDR3 coding sequence is TGTGCCAGCAGCTTACCCCCGGACAGACCCTACTTT.

As regards this clone: Distinct nucleotide sequences in the sample also encode this CDR3. The V call is TRBV5-4, the J call TRBJ2-5, with 10 bases fitting TRBD1. V was pared by 0 bases and J by 4 bases, with 3 bases of the junction left unmatched. Germline CDR1 and CDR2: SGHNT and YYREEE (reference sequence). CDR3 length: 15 amino acids. Written as DNA, the CDR3 is TGTGCCAGCAGCTTGGGGACAGGGGGTAGAGAGACCCAGTACTTC. Protein: CASSLGTGGRETQYF.

The genes are TRBV11-2 and TRBJ2-7; D may be TRBD1 (6 bases). The CDR3 loop spans 15 amino acids. V lost 3 bases, J lost 2 bases, and 14 bases lay in between. The germline V gene has CDR1 SGHAT and CDR2 FQNNGV. CDR3 sequence: CASSFRGPGTYEQYF. For the CDR3, the DNA is TGTGCCAGCAGCTTCAGGGGCCCCGGGACCTACGAGCAGTACTTC.

This chain uses TRBV5-6 with TRBJ2-1; no clear D gene. CDR3 length equals 15 residues. Germline V gives CDR1 SGHDT, CDR2 YYEEEE. V was shortened by 2 bases and J by 0 bases, with 9 bases between the two germline ends. The DNA for the CDR3 is TGTGCCAGCAGCTTAGGTCAGAGCTCCTACAATGAGCAGTTCTTC. This translates into CASSLGQSSYNEQFF.

This chain uses TRBV5-6 with TRBJ1-2; 7 positions agree with TRBD1. The V and J ends lost 0 bases and 4 bases, in that order; junction bases with no gene match: 9. This CDR3 has 16 residues. Per germline, CDR1 SGHDT and CDR2 YYEEEE. In nucleotides, the CDR3 is TGTGCCAGCAGCTTGGCCTCGACAGGGTCAGTCTATGGCTACACCTTC. Its protein is CASSLASTGSVYGYTF.

This sequence joins TRBV2 and TRBJ2-7; D uncertain. Trimming stripped 7 bases from V and 3 bases from J, with 7 bases between. Germline loops: CDR1 SNHLY, CDR2 FYNNEI. The CDR3 has 11 amino acids. The CDR3 coding sequence is TGTGCCAGCACCCCTGACTACGAGCAGTACTTC. This encodes CASTPDYEQYF. The variable domain in full, with the rest retrieved from reference TRBV2 and TRBJ2-7, is EPEVTQTPSHQVTQMGQEVILRCVPISNHLYFYWYRQILGQKVEFLVSFYNNEISEKSEIFDDQFSVERPDGSNFTLKIRSTKLEDSAMYFCASTPDYEQYFGPGTRLTVT.

V usage is TRBV4-1 and J usage is TRBJ2-7; the D is unclear. CDR1 and CDR2 (germline): MGHRA, YSYEKL. The germline V and J ends were trimmed by 4 bases and 3 bases, with 10 bases remaining between them. The CDR3 is 13 amino acids. Here the CDR3 DNA reads TGCGCCAGCAGCCCGCACGAGAGCTACGAGCAGTACTTC. Translated: CASSPHESYEQYF.

The CDR3 DNA is TGTGCCAGCAGTCCAACAGGGGGATTTTCCTACGAGCAGTACTTC. Residues: CASSPTGGFSYEQYF. V and J are TRBV27 and TRBJ2-7, with 8 bases aligning to TRBD1. The CDR3 spans 15 residues. V lost 5 bases and J lost 1; bases outside the gene matches: 7. Per germline, CDR1 MNHEY and CDR2 SMNVEV (reference sequence).

This chain connects TRBV7-9 to TRBJ2-7, with 9 positions matching TRBD1. In germline, CDR1 is SEHNR, CDR2 FQNEAQ (reference sequence). This CDR3 is built from 15 residues. V shed 4 bases and J 3 bases; nucleotides not matched to a gene: 7. CDR3: CASSSPGTGIYEQYF. CDR3 nucleotide sequence: TGTGCCAGCAGCTCCCCCGGGACAGGGATCTACGAGCAGTACTTC.

The V gene is TRBV6-5, the J gene TRBJ2-3, with D maybe TRBD1 (6 bases). V dropped 2 bases and J dropped 8 bases, with 14 bases sitting between them. The CDR3 sequence is 14 residues long. The germline gives CDR1 MNHEY, CDR2 SVGAGI. CDR3 region: CASSYTGEGVTQYF. For the CDR3, the DNA is TGTGCCAGCAGTTACACCGGAGAGGGGGTTACGCAGTATTTT.

Regarding this clone: Within the sample, other DNA sequences also encode this same CDR3. The rearrangement links TRBV10-1 to TRBJ2-1; D is uncertain. Germline V lookup: CDR1 WNHNN, CDR2 SYGVQD (reference sequence). Trimming pared 2 bases from V and 7 bases from J, leaving 3 bases between. The CDR3 covers 11 residues. The CDR3 DNA reads as TGCGCCAGCAGTGAGGGGAATGAGCAGTTCTTC. Amino acids: CASSEGNEQFF.

The chain couples TRBV27 to TRBJ2-3, with 13 bases aligning to TRBD2. Germline V gene lookup returns CDR1 MNHEY and CDR2 SMNVEV (reference sequence). With 1 base clipped from V and 4 bases from J, the junction kept 5 bases outside the gene matches. The CDR3 is 17 residues long. The CDR3: CASSLLRLAGGADTQYF. CDR3 DNA: TGTGCCAGCAGTTTATTACGACTAGCGGGAGGTGCAGATACGCAGTATTTT.

This chain links TRBV9 with TRBJ2-1; D is possibly TRBD1 (8 bases). The CDR3 length is 16 residues. Trimming cost V 4 bases and J 8 bases, with 22 bases left between them. The germline CDR1 and CDR2 sequences are SGDLS and YYNGEE. CDR3: CASSPQGGQRTDEQFF. DNA of the CDR3: TGTGCCAGCAGCCCACAGGGGGGGCAGAGAACCGATGAGCAGTTCTTC.

Remarks on this clone: Other nucleotide sequences from this sample produce the same CDR3. The chain couples TRBV28 to TRBJ2-7; the D gene is possibly TRBD2 (5 bases). Trimming cost V 6 bases and J 4 bases, with 16 bases left between them. The CDR3 covers 14 residues. Germline CDR1 and CDR2: MDHEN and SYDVKM. DNA for the CDR3: TGTGCCAGCAGCCACCTCCGGGATTCTTACGAGCAGTACTTC. Its protein product is CASSHLRDSYEQYF.

The rearrangement joins TRBV28 to TRBJ2-7; the D call may be TRBD1 or TRBD2 (5 bases each). The CDR3 has 13 residues. The germline V gene has CDR1 MDHEN and CDR2 SYDVKM. V lost 4 bases and J 2 bases, leaving 9 bases between the germline ends. For the CDR3, the DNA is TGTGCCAGCAGTTGGGACGGAGCCTACGAGCAGTACTTC. Amino acids: CASSWDGAYEQYF.

This clone was recorded once. This sequence joins TRBV11-1 and TRBJ2-3; no firm D call. Germline-derived CDR1 and CDR2 are SGHAT and FQDESV (reference sequence). Trimming stripped 1 base from V and 0 bases from J, with 5 bases between. The CDR3 is 14 amino acids. The CDR3 is CASSLELSTDTQYF. CDR3 sequence (DNA): TGTGCCAGCAGCTTAGAATTGAGCACAGATACGCAGTATTTT.

This chain joins TRBV7-9 and TRBJ2-7, with D uncertain. Germline V gene sequence: CDR1 SEHNR, CDR2 FQNEAQ (reference sequence). Trimming shortened V by 3 bases and J by 5 bases, and 8 bases separated the two germline ends. This CDR3 region has 12 residues. CDR3 loop: CASSFSLNEQYF. CDR3 nucleotide sequence: TGTGCCAGCAGCTTTTCTTTGAACGAGCAGTACTTC. The entire variable domain, with the rest obtained from reference TRBV7-9 and TRBJ2-7, is as follows: DTGVSQNPRHKITKRGQNVTFRCDPISEHNRLYWYRQTLGQGPEFLTYFQNEAQLEKSRLLSDRFSAERPKGSFSTLEIQRTEQGDSAMYLCASSFSLNEQYFGPGTRLTVT.